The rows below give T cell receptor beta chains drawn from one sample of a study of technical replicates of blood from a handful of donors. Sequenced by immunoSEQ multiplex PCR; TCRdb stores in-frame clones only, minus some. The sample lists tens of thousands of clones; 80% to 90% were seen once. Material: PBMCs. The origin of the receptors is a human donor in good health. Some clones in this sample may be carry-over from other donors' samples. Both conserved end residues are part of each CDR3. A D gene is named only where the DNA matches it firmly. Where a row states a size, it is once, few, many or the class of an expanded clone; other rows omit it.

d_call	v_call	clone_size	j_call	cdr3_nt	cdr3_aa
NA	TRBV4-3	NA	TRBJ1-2	TGCGCCAGCAGCCAAGTGTCGCGACAGTCCTATGGCTACACCTTC	CASSQVSRQSYGYTF
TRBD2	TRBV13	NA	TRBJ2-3	TGTGCCAGCAGCCGGATAGCGGGATCAGATACGCAGTATTTT	CASSRIAGSDTQYF
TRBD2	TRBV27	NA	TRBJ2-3	TGTGCCAGCAGCCCAAGGGCACTAGCGGGAGTTACAGATACACAGTATTTT	CASSPRALAGVTDTQYF
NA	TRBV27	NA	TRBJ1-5	TGTGCCAGCAGTCCCGGGTATCAGCCCCAGCATTTT	CASSPGYQPQHF
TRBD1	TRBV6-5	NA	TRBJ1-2	TGTGCCAGCAGTCCGGACAGGGGGTATGGCTATGGCTACACCTTC	CASSPDRGYGYGYTF
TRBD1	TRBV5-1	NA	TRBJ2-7	TGCGCCAGCAGCTCCGGCCAGGCAGGGGGATACGAGCAGTACTTC	CASSSGQAGGYEQYF
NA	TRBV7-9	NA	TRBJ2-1	TGTGCCAGGACCCCTCAAGCGGAGCGAGCGTACAATGAGCAGTTCTTC	CARTPQAERAYNEQFF
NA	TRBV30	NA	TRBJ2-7	TGTGCCTGGAGTGTACTATCCGAGCAGTACTTC	CAWSVLSEQYF
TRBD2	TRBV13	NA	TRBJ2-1	TGTGCCAGCAGACCAAGCGGGAACTATGAGCAGTTCTTC	CASRPSGNYEQFF
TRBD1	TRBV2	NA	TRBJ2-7	TGTGCCAGCAGTCCGGACAGGGGGCGGTACGAGCAGTACTTC	CASSPDRGRYEQYF
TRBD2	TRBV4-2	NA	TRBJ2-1	TGTGCCAGCAGCCACGAGACTAGCGGGAGTTTGGGTGAGCAGTTCTTC	CASSHETSGSLGEQFF
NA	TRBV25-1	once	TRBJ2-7	TGTGCCAGAAACCTCCGGGAGACCTACGAGCAGTACTTC	CARNLRETYEQYF
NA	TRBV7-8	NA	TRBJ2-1	TGTGCCAGCAGCGTACAGGGGGGGTCCTACAATGAGCAGTTCTTC	CASSVQGGSYNEQFF
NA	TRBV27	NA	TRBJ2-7	TGTGCCAGCAGTTTATTCGGGGAGGTCTACGAGCAGTACTTC	CASSLFGEVYEQYF
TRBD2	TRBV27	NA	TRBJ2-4	TGTGCCAGCAGTTTTTCGGGGGGGCGAAGCATTCAGTACTTC	CASSFSGGRSIQYF
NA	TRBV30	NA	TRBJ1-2	TGTGCCTGGAGTGCAGGCACTTATGGCTACACCTTC	CAWSAGTYGYTF
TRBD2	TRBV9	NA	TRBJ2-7	TGTGCCAGCAGCGTAGGCGGGGGTCCCTACGAGCAGTACTTC	CASSVGGGPYEQYF
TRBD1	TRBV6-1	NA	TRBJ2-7	TGTGCCAGCAGTGACCGGGACAGGGGGCTCGGGCAGTACTTC	CASSDRDRGLGQYF
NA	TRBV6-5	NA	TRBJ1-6	TGTGCCAGCAGTACGACAAGATCACCCCTCCACTTT	CASSTTRSPLHF
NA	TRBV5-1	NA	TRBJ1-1	TGCGCCAGCAGCGCCGGACCGGGGAGAACTGAAGCTTTCTTT	CASSAGPGRTEAFF
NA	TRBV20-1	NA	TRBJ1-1	TGCAGTGCCTCTGAGGGGGTGGGAGCTTTCTTT	CSASEGVGAFF
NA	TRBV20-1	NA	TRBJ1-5	TGCAGTGCTAGAGCAGATCAGCCCCAGCATTTT	CSARADQPQHF
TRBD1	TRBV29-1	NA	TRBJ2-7	TGCAGCGGGACACAGGGGGTGGGATCCTACGAGCAGTACTTC	CSGTQGVGSYEQYF
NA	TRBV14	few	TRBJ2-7	TGTGCCAGCAGCCAAGGTAGATACGAGCAGTACTTC	CASSQGRYEQYF
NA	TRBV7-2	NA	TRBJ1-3	TGTGCCAGCAGCATCGACTACTCTGGAAACACCATATATTTT	CASSIDYSGNTIYF
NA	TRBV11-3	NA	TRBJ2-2	TGTGCCAGCAGCTCCCCCCGGTCCGGGGAGCTGTTTTTT	CASSSPRSGELFF
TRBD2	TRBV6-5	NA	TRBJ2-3	TGTGCCAGCAGTTACTCTAGCGGGGGGACCACAGATACGCAGTATTTT	CASSYSSGGTTDTQYF
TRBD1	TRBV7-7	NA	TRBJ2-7	TGTGCCAGCAGCCCAGCCCCCGGGACAGGGTTCTACGAGCAGTACTTC	CASSPAPGTGFYEQYF
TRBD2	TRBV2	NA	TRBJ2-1	TGTGCCAGCAGGGCCGAGGTAGCGGGCTTCAATGAGCAGTTCTTC	CASRAEVAGFNEQFF
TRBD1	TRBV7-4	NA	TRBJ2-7	TGTGCCAGCAGCTTAAGGGACAGGGCCGAGCAGTACTTC	CASSLRDRAEQYF
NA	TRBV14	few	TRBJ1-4	TGTGCCAGCAGCCAGTCTGTCCTGGAAAAACTGTTTTTT	CASSQSVLEKLFF
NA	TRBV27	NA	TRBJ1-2	TGTGCCAGCAGTCGAGGGGAGGGATACTATGGCTACACCTTC	CASSRGEGYYGYTF
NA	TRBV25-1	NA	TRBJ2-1	TGTGCCAGCAGTGGAGGCAATGAGCAGTTCTTC	CASSGGNEQFF
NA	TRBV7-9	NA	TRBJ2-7	TGTGCCAGCAGCTTAGGCACAGACTCCTACGAGCAGTACTTC	CASSLGTDSYEQYF
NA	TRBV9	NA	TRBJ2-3	TGTGCCAGCAGCGTAGCCCCGACTAGCACAGATACGCAGTATTTT	CASSVAPTSTDTQYF
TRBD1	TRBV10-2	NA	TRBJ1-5	TGCGCCGCATCGGGGGACAGCCCCAATCAGCCCCAGCATTTT	CAASGDSPNQPQHF
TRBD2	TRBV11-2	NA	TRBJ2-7	TGTGCCAGCAGCCGACTACATTGGGGGGGTGGCGAGCAGTACTTC	CASSRLHWGGGEQYF
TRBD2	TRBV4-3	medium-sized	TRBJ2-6	TGCGCCAGCAGCCAACCTTCTAGCGGCTCTGGGGCCAACGTCCTGACTTTC	CASSQPSSGSGANVLTF
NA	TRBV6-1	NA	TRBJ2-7	TGTGCCAGCAGTGACCTTAAGGTCGGGAGAGGCTACGAGCAGTACTTC	CASSDLKVGRGYEQYF
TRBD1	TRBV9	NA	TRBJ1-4	TGTGCCAGCAGCGTAGGGGGACAGATGGGTAATGAAAAACTGTTTTTT	CASSVGGQMGNEKLFF
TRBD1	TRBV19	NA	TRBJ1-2	TGTGCCAGTAGTCCCCCTCGACAGGGCTTTGGCTACACCTTC	CASSPPRQGFGYTF
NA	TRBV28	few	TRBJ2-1	TGTGCCAGTTTGACAGGCTACAATGAGCAGTTCTTC	CASLTGYNEQFF
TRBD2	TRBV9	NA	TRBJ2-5	TGTGCCAGCAGCGTGACTAGCGGGGGGCAGCAAGAGACCCAGTACTTC	CASSVTSGGQQETQYF
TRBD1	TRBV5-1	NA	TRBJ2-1	TGCGCCAGCAGCCCAAGGACAGGGGGCATAAGCAATGAGCAGTTCTTC	CASSPRTGGISNEQFF
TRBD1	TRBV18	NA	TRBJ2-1	TGTGCCAGCTCACCATCGACAGGGGTCAGCTCCTACAATGAGCAGTTCTTC	CASSPSTGVSSYNEQFF
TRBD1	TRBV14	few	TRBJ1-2	TGTGCCAGCAGCCAGCGGGGACAGTCCTATGGCTACACCTTC	CASSQRGQSYGYTF
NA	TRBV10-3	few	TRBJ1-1	TGTGCCATCAGTTCCCGGGGGGGAACTGAAGCTTTCTTT	CAISSRGGTEAFF
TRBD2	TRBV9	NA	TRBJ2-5	TGTGCCAGCAGCGCAGTTAGCGGGTTCCAAGAGACCCAGTACTTC	CASSAVSGFQETQYF
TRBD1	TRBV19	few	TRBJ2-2	TGTGCCAGTAAGTCGGGGGACAGGGAAAGGACCGGGGAGCTGTTTTTT	CASKSGDRERTGELFF
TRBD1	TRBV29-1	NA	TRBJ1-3	TGCAGCGCCAGGACAGGGTCGGGAAACACCATATATTTT	CSARTGSGNTIYF
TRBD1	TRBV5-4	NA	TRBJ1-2	TGTGCCAGCAGCTTGGGGGACAGGGGATCCGGCTACACCTTC	CASSLGDRGSGYTF
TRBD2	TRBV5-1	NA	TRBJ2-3	TGCGCCAGCAGCTTGACGGTAGCGGGGGGTTCCTCAGGAACGCAGTATTTT	CASSLTVAGGSSGTQYF
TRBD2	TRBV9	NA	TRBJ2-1	TGTGCCAGCAGCGTAGGTCATAGCGGGGGATACAATGAGCAGTTCTTC	CASSVGHSGGYNEQFF
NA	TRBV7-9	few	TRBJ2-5	TGTGCCAGCAGCGCCGAGGAGCTAGTACGGGGGACCCAGTACTTC	CASSAEELVRGTQYF
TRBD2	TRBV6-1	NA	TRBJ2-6	TGTGCCAGCAGTGGAAGCGGGGGGGCCGGGTCTGGGGCCAACGTCCTGACTTTC	CASSGSGGAGSGANVLTF
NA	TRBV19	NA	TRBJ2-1	TGTGCCAGTACTAGGACAGGGCCAGCGGGAGGTATGGGAGAGCAGTTCTTC	CASTRTGPAGGMGEQFF
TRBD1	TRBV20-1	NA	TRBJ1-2	TGCAGTGCTAGGGTCCAGGACAGGGTCCTATTC	CSARVQDRVLF
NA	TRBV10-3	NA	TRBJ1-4	TGTGCCATCAGTGAGTCGATTGGGAGGACTAATGAAAAACTGTTTTTT	CAISESIGRTNEKLFF
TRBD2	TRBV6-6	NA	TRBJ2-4	TGTGCCAGCAGTTACTCGGGACTAGCAGTAGCAGGGTACTTC	CASSYSGLAVAGYF